The present TCR beta chain was sequenced within a study of blood T cell repertoires in COVID-19. The CDR3 length is 12 residues. Germline assignment: CDR1 MDHEN and CDR2 SYDVKM. Trimming pared 6 bases from V and 5 bases from J, leaving 10 bases between. Measured with immunoSEQ multiplex PCR; TCRdb has only the in-frame clones, and not every one. Of fewer than 250,000 clones listed, 80% to 85% were seen once; the top ten hold 10%. Sequenced input: peripheral blood. The receptor's source is an elderly woman with COVID-19, enrolled during active disease. The chain couples TRBV28 to TRBJ1-2; the D gene is possibly TRBD1 (6 bases). The CDR3 nucleotides read TGTGCCAGCAGGACAGGTTTTTATGGCTACACCTTC. This encodes CASRTGFYGYTF.